This T cell receptor beta chain was retrieved from a study of T cell changes during pregnancy in multiple sclerosis. CDR1 and CDR2 (germline): LNHDA, SQIVND (reference sequence). The CDR3 has 16 residues. Trimming left V 7 bases short and J 4 bases short, with 20 bases between. TCRdb keeps only in-frame clones here, not all; method: immunoSEQ multiplex PCR. The table records 45,000 to 65,000 clones, about nine tenths of them present only once. The V call is TRBV19, the J call TRBJ1-5; perhaps TRBD1 as D (5 bases). The sequences come from CD4+ T cells from peripheral blood mononuclear cells, collected in the second trimester of pregnancy. This clonotype originated in a female donor with multiple sclerosis, enrolled in a pregnancy study. CDR3 sequence: CASTIREDYTNQPQHF. Written as DNA, the CDR3 is TGTGCCAGTACAATCAGGGAGGACTATACTAATCAGCCCCAGCATTTT.